The rows below give T cell receptor beta chains drawn from one sample of a study of blood T cell repertoires in COVID-19. The method was immunoSEQ multiplex PCR; TCRdb's version includes in-frame clones alone and lacks a portion of them. The repertoire consists of about 410,000 clones, with 90% occurring once and the leading ten covering approximately 0.55%. Specimen: PBMCs or T cells enriched from blood (not recorded which). Receptors were obtained from a young man who had recovered from COVID-19. Both conserved end residues are part of each CDR3. The order of the fields is V gene, D gene, CDR3 length, J gene, clone size, CDR3 protein, CDR3 DNA. A D gene is named only where the DNA matches it firmly. Part of the rows lack a size; the others show once, few, many or a class for expanded clones.

TRBV3-1/TRBV3-2	NA	14	TRBJ1-2	NA	CASSYTGTNYGYTF	TGTGCCAGCAGCTATACAGGGACTAACTATGGCTACACCTTC
TRBV3-1/TRBV3-2	TRBD1	15	TRBJ1-1	NA	CASSLGQGAGTEAFF	TGTGCCAGCAGCCTCGGACAGGGGGCCGGGACTGAAGCTTTCTTT
TRBV7-3	NA	13	TRBJ1-1	NA	CASSLATDTEAFF	TGTGCCAGCAGCTTGGCGACAGACACTGAAGCTTTCTTT
TRBV27	NA	13	TRBJ1-2	NA	CASIGSQWGGYTF	TGTGCCAGCATAGGGAGTCAGTGGGGAGGCTACACCTTC
TRBV5-4	NA	16	TRBJ2-3	NA	CASSLGPKPSTDTQYF	TGTGCCAGCAGCTTGGGTCCAAAGCCTAGCACAGATACGCAGTATTTT
TRBV27	TRBD1	16	TRBJ1-6	NA	CASKLGGFMVWSPLHF	TGTGCCAGCAAATTAGGGGGCTTTATGGTCTGGTCACCCCTCCACTTT
TRBV28	TRBD1	14	TRBJ1-5	NA	CASIRDRGNQPQHF	TGTGCCAGCATCCGGGACAGGGGCAATCAGCCCCAGCATTTT
TRBV7-9	NA	17	TRBJ2-7	NA	CASSPIGGIDYVYEQYF	TGTGCCAGCAGCCCGATTGGGGGGATTGACTATGTCTACGAGCAGTACTTC
TRBV2	NA	12	TRBJ1-2	NA	CASNLLDYGYTF	TGTGCCAGCAACCTTTTAGACTATGGCTACACCTTC
TRBV6-5	TRBD1	11	TRBJ1-1	NA	CAGVQGKVAFF	TGTGCCGGAGTACAGGGGAAGGTAGCTTTCTTT
TRBV2	NA	14	TRBJ2-3	NA	CASSVEGGTDTQYF	TGTGCCAGCAGTGTGGAAGGGGGCACAGATACGCAGTATTTT
TRBV11-2	NA	14	TRBJ1-2	NA	CASIPGVRGEGYTF	TGTGCCAGCATCCCGGGGGTTCGTGGGGAAGGCTACACCTTC
TRBV29-1	TRBD2	13	TRBJ2-7	once	CSVLLAGVYEQYF	TGCAGCGTTCTCCTAGCGGGAGTATACGAGCAGTACTTC
TRBV2	NA	17	TRBJ1-1	NA	CASSGTPPERRYTEAFF	TGTGCCAGCAGTGGGACACCCCCTGAGCGTCGGTACACTGAAGCTTTCTTT
TRBV5-1	TRBD1	15	TRBJ1-3	NA	CASSLDRGSGNTIYF	TGCGCCAGCAGCCTTGACAGGGGCTCTGGAAACACCATATATTTT
TRBV7-2	TRBD1	13	TRBJ1-4	NA	CASSEGQGLGLFF	TGTGCCAGCAGCGAGGGACAGGGACTCGGTCTGTTTTTT
TRBV5-8	NA	12	TRBJ1-2	NA	CASSFAGDGYTF	TGTGCCAGCAGCTTTGCAGGGGATGGCTACACCTTC
TRBV27	TRBD1	15	TRBJ1-2	once	CASRPGQGGYYGYTF	TGTGCCAGCAGACCCGGACAGGGTGGGTACTATGGCTACACCTTC
TRBV24-1	TRBD2	13	TRBJ2-3	NA	CATSATSGTAQYF	TGTGCCACCAGTGCGACTAGCGGGACGGCGCAGTATTTT
TRBV5-1	NA	13	TRBJ1-1	NA	CASSKQGDTEAFF	TGCGCCAGCAGCAAACAGGGTGACACTGAAGCTTTCTTT
TRBV27	NA	13	TRBJ2-3	NA	CASKYSGGEAQYF	TGTGCCAGCAAGTACAGCGGAGGGGAGGCGCAGTATTTT
TRBV27	NA	14	TRBJ1-1	NA	CASSSLNRNTEAFF	TGTGCCAGCAGTTCCCTTAACAGAAACACTGAAGCTTTCTTT
TRBV28	NA	11	TRBJ1-2	NA	CAGGGNYGYTF	TGTGCCGGCGGGGGAAACTATGGCTACACCTTC
TRBV30	NA	11	TRBJ2-1	NA	CAWSRANEQFF	TGTGCCTGGAGCAGGGCTAATGAGCAGTTCTTC